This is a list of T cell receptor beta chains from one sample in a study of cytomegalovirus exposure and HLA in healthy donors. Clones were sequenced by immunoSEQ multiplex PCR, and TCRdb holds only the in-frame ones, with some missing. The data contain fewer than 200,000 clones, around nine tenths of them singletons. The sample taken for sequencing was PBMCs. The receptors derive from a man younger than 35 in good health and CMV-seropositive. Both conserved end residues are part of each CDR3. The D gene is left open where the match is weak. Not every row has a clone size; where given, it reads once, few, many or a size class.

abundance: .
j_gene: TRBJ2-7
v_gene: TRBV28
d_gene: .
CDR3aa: CASSLFRDFSYEQYF
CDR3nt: TGTGCCAGCAGTTTATTCCGGGACTTTTCCTACGAGCAGTACTTC

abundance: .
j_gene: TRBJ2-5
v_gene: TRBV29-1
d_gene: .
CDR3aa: CSGKGGGETQYF
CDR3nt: TGCAGCGGCAAAGGTGGGGGGGAGACCCAGTACTTC

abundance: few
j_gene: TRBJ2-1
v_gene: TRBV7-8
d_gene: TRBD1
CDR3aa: CASSTGTGNNEQFF
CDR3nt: TGTGCCAGCAGCACTGGGACAGGGAACAATGAGCAGTTCTTC

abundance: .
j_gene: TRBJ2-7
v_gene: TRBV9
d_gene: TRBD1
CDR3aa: CASSVALWAGGNEQYF
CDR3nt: TGTGCCAGCAGCGTAGCCCTCTGGGCAGGGGGTAACGAGCAGTACTTC

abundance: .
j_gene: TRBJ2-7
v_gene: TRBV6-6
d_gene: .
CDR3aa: CASSYSRSRGYEQYF
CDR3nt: TGTGCCAGCAGTTACTCTCGATCTAGGGGTTACGAGCAGTACTTC

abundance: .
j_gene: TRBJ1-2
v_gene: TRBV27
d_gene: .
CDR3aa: CASSLGRGSYGYTF
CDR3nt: TGTGCCAGCAGTTTGGGGCGGGGTTCCTATGGCTACACCTTC

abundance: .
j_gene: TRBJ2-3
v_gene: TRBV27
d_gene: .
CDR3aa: CASSLRGTFRDTQYF
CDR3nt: TGTGCCAGCAGTTTACGAGGGACTTTCAGAGATACGCAGTATTTT

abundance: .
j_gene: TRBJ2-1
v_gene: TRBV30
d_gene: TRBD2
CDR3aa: CAWSLAGGLRNEQFF
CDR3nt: TGTGCCTGGAGTTTGGCGGGGGGGCTGAGGAATGAGCAGTTCTTC

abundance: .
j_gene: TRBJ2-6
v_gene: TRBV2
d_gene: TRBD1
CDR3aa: CAGGQGGTGANVLTF
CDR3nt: TGTGCCGGCGGACAGGGGGGCACTGGGGCCAACGTCCTGACTTTC

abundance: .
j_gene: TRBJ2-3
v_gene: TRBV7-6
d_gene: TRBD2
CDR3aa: CASRSLAGVGTDTQYF
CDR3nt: TGTGCCAGCCGATCTCTAGCGGGAGTGGGCACAGATACGCAGTATTTT

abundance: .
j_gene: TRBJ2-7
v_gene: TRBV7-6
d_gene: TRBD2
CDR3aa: CASSLGPAGGPYEQYF
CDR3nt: TGTGCCAGCAGCCTAGGGCCGGCGGGGGGCCCCTACGAGCAGTACTTC

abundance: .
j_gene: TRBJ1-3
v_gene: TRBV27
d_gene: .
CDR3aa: CASSFRDNSGNTIYF
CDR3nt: TGTGCCAGCAGTTTTCGGGACAACTCTGGAAACACCATATATTTT

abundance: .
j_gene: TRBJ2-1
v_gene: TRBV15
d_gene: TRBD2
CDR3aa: CATSRVTSGRLGEQFF
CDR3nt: TGTGCCACCAGCAGAGTTACTAGCGGGAGGCTTGGGGAGCAGTTCTTC